This T cell receptor (beta chain) was recorded in a study of glioma-infiltrating T cells. Study-wide points: Only very few CDR3 sequences appeared in both tissue and blood. Non-neoplastic patients had below-expected tissue-blood divergence, while all gliomas exceeded expectation.

Using RNA template, CDR3s of TCR alpha and beta were amplified with iRepertoire arm-PCR. Using its own MiXCR run on the multiplex PCR reads, TCRdb lists one record per CDR3 protein. The sample lists around 120,000 distinct CDR3 sequences, 24% occurring once. Comment on this clonotype: Its target is not known. The junction shows a germline mismatch at one end, possibly a read error.

CDR1 and CDR2 from the germline V gene are SEHNR and FQNEAQ (reference sequence). The CDR3 consists of 18 residues. The sample was glioma tissue, nonneoplastic brain tissue, or PBMCs (not recorded which). V and J are TRBV7-9 and TRBJ2-1, with 12 bases aligning to TRBD2. The origin of this receptor is a human donor with low-grade glioma or glioblastoma, undergoing nonglioma brain surgery, or in good health (not recorded which). The CDR3 bases are TGCGCCAGCAGCTTGGTAGCTAGCGGGGGGGCGTCCTACAATGAGCAGTTCTTC. This translates into CASSLVASGGASYNEQFF.